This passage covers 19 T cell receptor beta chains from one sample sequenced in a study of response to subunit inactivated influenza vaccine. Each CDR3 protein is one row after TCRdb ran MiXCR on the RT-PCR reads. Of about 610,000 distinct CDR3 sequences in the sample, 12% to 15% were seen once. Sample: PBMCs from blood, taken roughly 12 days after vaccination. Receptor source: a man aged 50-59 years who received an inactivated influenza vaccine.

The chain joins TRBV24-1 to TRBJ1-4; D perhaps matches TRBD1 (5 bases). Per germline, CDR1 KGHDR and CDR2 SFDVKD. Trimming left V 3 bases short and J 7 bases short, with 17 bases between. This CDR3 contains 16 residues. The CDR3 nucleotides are TGTGCCACCAGTGATGAGGGGAGCGGTGGGGGTGAAAAACTGTTTTTT. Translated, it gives CATSDEGSGGGEKLFF.

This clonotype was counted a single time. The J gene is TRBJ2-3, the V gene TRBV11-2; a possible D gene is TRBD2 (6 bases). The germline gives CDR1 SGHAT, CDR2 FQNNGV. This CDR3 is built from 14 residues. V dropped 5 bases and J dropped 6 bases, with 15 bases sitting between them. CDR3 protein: CASSVEAGRDTQYF. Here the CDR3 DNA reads TGTGCCAGCAGCGTCGAGGCGGGGAGGGATACGCAGTATTTT.

CDR3 DNA sequence: TGTGCCAGCAGCCCAAACCCCGGGATGACCTACGAGCAGTACTTC. Amino acids: CASSPNPGMTYEQYF. This sequence joins TRBV3-1 and TRBJ2-7, with D perhaps TRBD2 (5 bases). Germline V gives CDR1 LGHDT, CDR2 YNNKEL (reference sequence). V shed 4 bases and J shed 2 bases, with 15 bases lying between them. The CDR3 runs to 15 residues.

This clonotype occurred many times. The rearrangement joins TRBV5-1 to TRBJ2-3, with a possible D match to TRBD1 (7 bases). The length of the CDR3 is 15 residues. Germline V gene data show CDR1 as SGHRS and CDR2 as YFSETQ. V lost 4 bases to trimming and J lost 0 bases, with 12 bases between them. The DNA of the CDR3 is TGCGCCAGCAGCCGCTCAGGGGGGAGCACAGATACGCAGTATTTT. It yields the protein CASSRSGGSTDTQYF.

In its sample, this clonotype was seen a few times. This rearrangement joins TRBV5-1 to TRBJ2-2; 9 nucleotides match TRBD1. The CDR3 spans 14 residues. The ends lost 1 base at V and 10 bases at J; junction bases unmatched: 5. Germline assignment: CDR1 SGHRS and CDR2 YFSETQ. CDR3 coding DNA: TGCGCCAGCAGCTTGTGGACAGGGGATTTGGAGCTGTTTTTT. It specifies CASSLWTGDLELFF.

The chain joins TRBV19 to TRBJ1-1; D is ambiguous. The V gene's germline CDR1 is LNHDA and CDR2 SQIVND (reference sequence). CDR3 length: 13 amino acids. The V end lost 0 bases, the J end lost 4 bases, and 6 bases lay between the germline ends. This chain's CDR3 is CASSIEGGTEAFF. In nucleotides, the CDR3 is TGTGCCAGTAGTATAGAGGGCGGCACTGAAGCTTTCTTT.

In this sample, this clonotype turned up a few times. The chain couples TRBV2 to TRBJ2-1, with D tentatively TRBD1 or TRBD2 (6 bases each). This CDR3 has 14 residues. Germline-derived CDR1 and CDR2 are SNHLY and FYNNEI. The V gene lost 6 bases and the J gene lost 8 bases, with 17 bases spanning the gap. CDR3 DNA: TGTGCCAGCAGCGCACTAGGGGGGTGGGATGAGCAGTTCTTC. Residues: CASSALGGWDEQFF. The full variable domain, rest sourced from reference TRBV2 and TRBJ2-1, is EPEVTQTPSHQVTQMGQEVILRCVPISNHLYFYWYRQILGQKVEFLVSFYNNEISEKSEIFDDQFSVERPDGSNFTLKIRSTKLEDSAMYFCASSALGGWDEQFFGPGTRLTVL.

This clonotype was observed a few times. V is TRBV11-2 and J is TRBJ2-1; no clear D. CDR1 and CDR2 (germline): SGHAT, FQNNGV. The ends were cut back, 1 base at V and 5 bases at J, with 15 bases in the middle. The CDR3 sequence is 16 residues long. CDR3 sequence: CASSLGDQGRDNEQFF. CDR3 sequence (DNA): TGTGCCAGCAGCTTAGGGGATCAAGGAAGGGACAATGAGCAGTTCTTC.

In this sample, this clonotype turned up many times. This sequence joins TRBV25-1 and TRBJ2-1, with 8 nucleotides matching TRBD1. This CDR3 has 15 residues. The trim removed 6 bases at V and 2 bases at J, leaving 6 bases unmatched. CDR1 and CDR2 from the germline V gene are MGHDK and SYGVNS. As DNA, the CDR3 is TGTGCCAGCAGCCCTGGACAGGGTCCCTACAATGAGCAGTTCTTC. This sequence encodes CASSPGQGPYNEQFF.

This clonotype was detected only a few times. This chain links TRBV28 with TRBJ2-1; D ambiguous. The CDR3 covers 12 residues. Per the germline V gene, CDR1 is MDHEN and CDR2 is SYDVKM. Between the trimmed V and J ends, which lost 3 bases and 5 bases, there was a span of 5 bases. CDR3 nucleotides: TGTGCCAGCAGTTTCGATGACAATGAGCAGTTCTTC. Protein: CASSFDDNEQFF.

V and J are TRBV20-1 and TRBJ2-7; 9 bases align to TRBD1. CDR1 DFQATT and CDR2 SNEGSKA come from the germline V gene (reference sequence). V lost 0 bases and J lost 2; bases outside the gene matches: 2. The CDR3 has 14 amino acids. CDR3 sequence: CSAREGQGTYEQYF. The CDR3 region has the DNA TGCAGTGCTAGAGAGGGACAGGGAACCTACGAGCAGTACTTC.

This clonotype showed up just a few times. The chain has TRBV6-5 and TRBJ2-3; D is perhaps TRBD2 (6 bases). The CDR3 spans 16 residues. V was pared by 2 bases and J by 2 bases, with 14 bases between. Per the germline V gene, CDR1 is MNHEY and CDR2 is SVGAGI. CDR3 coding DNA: TGTGCCAGCAGTTACACTGCCGGGGGACTCACAGATACGCAGTATTTT. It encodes CASSYTAGGLTDTQYF.

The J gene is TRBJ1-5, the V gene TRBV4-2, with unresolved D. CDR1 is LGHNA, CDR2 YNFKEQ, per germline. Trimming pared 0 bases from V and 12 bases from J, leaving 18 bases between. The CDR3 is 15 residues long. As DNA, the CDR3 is TGTGCCAGCAGCCAAGACCAAGGCTCGGTGGGTATCCAGCATTTT. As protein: CASSQDQGSVGIQHF.

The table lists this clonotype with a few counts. CDR3 loop: CASTDGTGARGHQPQHF. The DNA for the CDR3 is TGTGCCAGCACCGACGGGACAGGGGCACGGGGACATCAGCCCCAGCATTTT. V usage is TRBV6-2 or TRBV6-3 and J usage is TRBJ1-5; 10 nucleotides match TRBD1. There are 17 residues in the CDR3. J lost 5 bases, V lost 7 bases, and 14 bases had no gene match. CDR1 and CDR2 (germline): MNHEY, SVGEGT.

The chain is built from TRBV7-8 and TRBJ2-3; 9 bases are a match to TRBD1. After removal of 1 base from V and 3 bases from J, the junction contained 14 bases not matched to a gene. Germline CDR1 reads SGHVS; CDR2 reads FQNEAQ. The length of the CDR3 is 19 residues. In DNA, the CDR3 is TGTGCCAGCAGCTTAGTCCCGGAGTACAGGGGGCGTAGGACAGATACGCAGTATTTT. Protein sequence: CASSLVPEYRGRRTDTQYF.

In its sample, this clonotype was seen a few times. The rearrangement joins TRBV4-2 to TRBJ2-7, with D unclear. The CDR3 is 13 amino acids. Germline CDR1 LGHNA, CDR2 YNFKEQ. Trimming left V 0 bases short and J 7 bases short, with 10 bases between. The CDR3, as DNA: TGTGCCAGCAGCCAAGATCGCCTTGGGGAGCAGTACTTC. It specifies CASSQDRLGEQYF.

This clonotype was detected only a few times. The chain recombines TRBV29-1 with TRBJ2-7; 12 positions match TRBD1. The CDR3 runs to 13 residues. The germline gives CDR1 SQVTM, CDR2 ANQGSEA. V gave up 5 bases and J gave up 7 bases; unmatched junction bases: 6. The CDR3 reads CSVSGQGAGEQYF. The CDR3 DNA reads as TGCAGCGTTTCGGGACAGGGGGCGGGAGAGCAGTACTTC.

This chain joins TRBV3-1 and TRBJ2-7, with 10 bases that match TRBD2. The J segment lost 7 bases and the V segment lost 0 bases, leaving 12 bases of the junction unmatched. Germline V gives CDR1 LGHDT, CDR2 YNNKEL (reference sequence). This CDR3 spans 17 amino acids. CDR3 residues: CASSQEVQREGQREQYF. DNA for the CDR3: TGTGCCAGCAGCCAAGAAGTCCAGCGGGAGGGCCAGAGGGAGCAGTACTTC.

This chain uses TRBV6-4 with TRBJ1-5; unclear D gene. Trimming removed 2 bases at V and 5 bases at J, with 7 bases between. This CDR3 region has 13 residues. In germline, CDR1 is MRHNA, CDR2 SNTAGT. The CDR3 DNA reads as TGTGCCAGCAGTGACAGGGAGGATCAGCCCCAGCATTTT. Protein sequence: CASSDREDQPQHF.